The 8 T cell receptor beta chains listed next were all sequenced from one sample in a study of T cell changes during pregnancy in multiple sclerosis. The assay was immunoSEQ multiplex PCR, and TCRdb's table has in-frame clones only and misses some. The sample carries some 87,000 clones, roughly 92% recorded once. The sequencing used peripheral blood, collected in the first trimester of pregnancy. All receptors come from a female donor with multiple sclerosis, enrolled in a pregnancy study.

The V call is TRBV5-6, the J call TRBJ2-1, with 10 nucleotides matching TRBD2. The CDR3 is made up of 15 amino acids. With 4 bases clipped from V and 5 bases from J, the junction kept 6 bases outside the gene matches. Germline assignment: CDR1 SGHDT and CDR2 YYEEEE. In nucleotides, the CDR3 is TGTGCCAGCAGCCGACTAGCGGGTTTTAACAATGAGCAGTTCTTC. It yields the protein CASSRLAGFNNEQFF.

The V gene is TRBV11-2, the J gene TRBJ2-7, with 9 bases identical to TRBD1. This CDR3 is 19 amino acids long. Trimming at V came to 4 bases and at J to 1 base, leaving 17 bases not matched to a gene. Germline CDR1 and CDR2: SGHAT and FQNNGV. CDR3 protein: CASSSVARDREDWSYEQYF. CDR3 nucleotide sequence: TGTGCCAGCAGCTCAGTGGCCCGGGACAGGGAAGATTGGTCCTACGAGCAGTACTTC.

This clone was seen just once. This sequence joins TRBV11-2 and TRBJ1-2; 7 nucleotides line up with TRBD1. This CDR3 is built from 13 residues. From germline, CDR1 is SGHAT and CDR2 FQNNGV. V lost 5 bases and J lost 5; bases outside the gene matches: 5. CDR3 in amino acids: CASSRTGLYGYTF. The CDR3 nucleotides read TGTGCCAGCAGCAGGACAGGCTTATATGGCTACACCTTC.

The chain carries TRBV27 and TRBJ2-5, with 7 bases matching TRBD1. Unmatched junction bases numbered 11, after V lost 6 bases and J lost 4 bases. The CDR3 contains 15 residues. Germline lookup yields CDR1 MNHEY and CDR2 SMNVEV (reference sequence). The CDR3 region has the DNA TGTGCCAGCAGGAGAACAGGGGCACGAGGAGAGACCCAGTACTTC. The encoded protein is CASRRTGARGETQYF.

This clone was observed a single time. The genes are TRBV7-8 and TRBJ2-7; 10 bases map to TRBD2. The germline gives CDR1 SGHVS, CDR2 FQNEAQ. The junction had 6 bases not matched to a gene; V was cut back by 5 bases and J by 2 bases. The CDR3 covers 15 residues. The CDR3 sequence is CASSRRTSGTYEQYF. The DNA of the CDR3 is TGTGCCAGCAGCCGACGGACTAGCGGAACCTACGAGCAGTACTTC. The complete variable domain, with remaining parts taken from reference TRBV7-8 and TRBJ2-7, reads GAGVSQSPRYKVAKRGQDVALRCDPISGHVSLFWYQQALGQGPEFLTYFQNEAQLDKSGLPSDRFFAERPEGSVSTLKIQRTQQEDSAVYLCASSRRTSGTYEQYFGPGTRLTVT.

This chain connects TRBV5-1 to TRBJ2-1, with 12 positions matching TRBD2. With 5 bases clipped from V and 4 bases from J, the junction kept 16 bases outside the gene matches. Per germline, CDR1 SGHRS and CDR2 YFSETQ. This CDR3 spans 19 amino acids. In DNA, the CDR3 is TGCGCCAGCAGAGTTATTCCGACTAGCGGGAGAGGGGGATACAATGAGCAGTTCTTC. It is translated as CASRVIPTSGRGGYNEQFF. Variable domain in full (rest from reference TRBV5-1 and TRBJ2-1): KAGVTQTPRYLIKTRGQQVTLSCSPISGHRSVSWYQQTPGQGLQFLFEYFSETQRNKGNFPGRFSGRQFSNSRSEMNVSTLELGDSALYLCASRVIPTSGRGGYNEQFFGPGTRLTVL.

A word on this clone: A junction boundary mismatches the germline segment, possibly from a read error. This chain links TRBV13 with TRBJ1-1; D ambiguous. CDR1 and CDR2 (germline): PRHDT, FYEKMQ (reference sequence). The CDR3 runs to 13 residues. The CDR3 DNA sequence: TGTGCCAGCAGCCTAGGGTTAGACACTGAAGCTTTCTTT. It codes for CASSLGLDTEAFF.

This clone has more than one count but fewer than ten. This sequence joins TRBV28 and TRBJ1-4; D might be TRBD1 (5 bases). Germline loops: CDR1 MDHEN, CDR2 SYDVKM. The CDR3 is made up of 13 amino acids. Deletions cut 6 bases from V and 3 bases from J, with 8 bases between. The CDR3 spells CASRTVPNEKLFF. CDR3 nucleotide sequence: TGTGCCAGCAGGACAGTCCCTAATGAAAAACTGTTTTTT.